Only a few counts were recorded for the clone carrying this TCR beta chain. No antigen is known for it. Germline CDR1 MNHNY, CDR2 SVGAGI (reference sequence). Trimming stripped 0 bases from V and 6 bases from J, with 5 bases between. The CDR3 consists of 13 residues. TCRdb itself ran the 5' RACE reads through MiXCR, one entry per CDR3 protein. The sample consists of about 1.7 million distinct CDR3 sequences, 32% of them appearing once. This entry belongs to a study of identical twins. Study-wide findings and caveats: Fewer insertions marked abundant cord blood beta clonotypes; young adult naive trended weakly, memory not at all. Without tracking the same donors, conclusions rested on cross-sectional statistical analysis.

The sequenced sample was cord blood. This sequence originates from a newborn girl in good health. This rearrangement joins TRBV6-6 to TRBJ1-4, with D perhaps TRBD1 (5 bases). CDR3 in amino acids: CASSYSGHEKLFF. The CDR3 bases are TGTGCCAGCAGTTACTCGGGGCATGAAAAACTGTTTTTT.